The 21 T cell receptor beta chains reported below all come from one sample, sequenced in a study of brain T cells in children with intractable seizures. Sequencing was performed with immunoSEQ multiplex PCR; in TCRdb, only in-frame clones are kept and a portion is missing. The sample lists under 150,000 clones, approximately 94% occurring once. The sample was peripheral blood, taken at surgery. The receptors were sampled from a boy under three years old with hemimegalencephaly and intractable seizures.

The CDR3 loop reads CASRWTVGETQYF. CDR3 nucleotide sequence: TGTGCCAGCCGTTGGACGGTAGGGGAGACCCAGTACTTC. V and J are TRBV2 and TRBJ2-5; D unclear. The CDR3 extends over 13 amino acids. With 8 bases removed from V and 5 bases from J, the gap between germline ends came to 15 bases. The germline V gene encodes CDR1 SNHLY and CDR2 FYNNEI.

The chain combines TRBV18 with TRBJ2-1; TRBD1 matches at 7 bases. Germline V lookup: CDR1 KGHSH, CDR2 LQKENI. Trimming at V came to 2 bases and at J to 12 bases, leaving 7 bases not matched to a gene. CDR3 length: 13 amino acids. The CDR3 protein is CASSPERPGGQFF. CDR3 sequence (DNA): TGTGCCAGCTCACCAGAGCGCCCAGGGGGGCAGTTCTTC.

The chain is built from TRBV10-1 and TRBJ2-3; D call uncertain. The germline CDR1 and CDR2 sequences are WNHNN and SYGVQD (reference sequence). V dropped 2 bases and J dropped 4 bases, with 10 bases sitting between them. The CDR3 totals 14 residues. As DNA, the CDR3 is TGCGCCAGCAGTGAGGGGGTTTTCCCAGATACGCAGTATTTT. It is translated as CASSEGVFPDTQYF.

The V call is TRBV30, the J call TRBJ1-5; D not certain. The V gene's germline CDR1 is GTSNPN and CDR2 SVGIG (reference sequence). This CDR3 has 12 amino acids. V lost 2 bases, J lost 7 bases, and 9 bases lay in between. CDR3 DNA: TGTGCCTGGAGTTCGGGGAGCCAGCCCCAGCATTTT. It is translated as CAWSSGSQPQHF.

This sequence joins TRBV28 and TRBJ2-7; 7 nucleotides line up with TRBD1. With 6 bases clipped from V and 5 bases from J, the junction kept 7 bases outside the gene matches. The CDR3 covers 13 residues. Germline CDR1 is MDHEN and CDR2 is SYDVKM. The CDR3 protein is CASRRDRADEQYF. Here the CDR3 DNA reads TGTGCCAGCAGGCGCGACAGGGCGGACGAGCAGTACTTC.

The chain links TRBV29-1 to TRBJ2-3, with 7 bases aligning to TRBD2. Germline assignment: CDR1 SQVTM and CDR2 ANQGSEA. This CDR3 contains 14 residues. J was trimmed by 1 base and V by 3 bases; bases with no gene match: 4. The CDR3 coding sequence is TGCAGCGTTGATAGTAGCGGGCGCACAGATACGCAGTATTTT. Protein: CSVDSSGRTDTQYF.

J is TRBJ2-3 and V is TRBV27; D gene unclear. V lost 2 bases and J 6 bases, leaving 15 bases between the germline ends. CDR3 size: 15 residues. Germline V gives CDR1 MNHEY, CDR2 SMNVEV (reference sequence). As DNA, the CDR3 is TGTGCCAGCAGTTTACTCCCGACACGACGGGATACGCAGTATTTT. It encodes CASSLLPTRRDTQYF.

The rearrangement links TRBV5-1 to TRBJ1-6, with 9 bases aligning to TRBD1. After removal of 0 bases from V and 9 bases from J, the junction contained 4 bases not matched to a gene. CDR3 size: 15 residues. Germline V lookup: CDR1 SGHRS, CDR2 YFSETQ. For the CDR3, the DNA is TGCGCCAGCAGCTTGGTTACAGGGGGCGGTTCACCCCTCCACTTT. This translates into CASSLVTGGGSPLHF.

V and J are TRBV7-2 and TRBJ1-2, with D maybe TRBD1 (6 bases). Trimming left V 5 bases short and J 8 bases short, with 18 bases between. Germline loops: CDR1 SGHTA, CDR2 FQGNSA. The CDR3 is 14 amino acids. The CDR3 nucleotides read TGTGCCAGCAGCCCGACCGGGACATCGAACGGCTACACCTTC. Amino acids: CASSPTGTSNGYTF.

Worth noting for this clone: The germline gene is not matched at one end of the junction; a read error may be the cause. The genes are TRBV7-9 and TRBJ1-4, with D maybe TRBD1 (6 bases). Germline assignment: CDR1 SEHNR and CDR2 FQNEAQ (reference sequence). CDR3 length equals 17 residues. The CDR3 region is CANSPWIGRGAGEKLFF. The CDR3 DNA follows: TGTGCCAACAGCCCATGGATAGGCCGGGGGGCTGGGGAAAAACTGTTTTTT.

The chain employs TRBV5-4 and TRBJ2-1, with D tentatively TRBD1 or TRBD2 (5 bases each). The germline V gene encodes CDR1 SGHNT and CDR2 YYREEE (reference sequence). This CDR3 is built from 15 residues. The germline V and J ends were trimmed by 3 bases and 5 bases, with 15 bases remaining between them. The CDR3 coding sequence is TGTGCCAGCAGCTCGACACCCGGGGCCCACAATGAGCAGTTCTTC. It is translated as CASSSTPGAHNEQFF. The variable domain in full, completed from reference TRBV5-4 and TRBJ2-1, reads ETGVTQSPTHLIKTRGQQVTLRCSSQSGHNTVSWYQQALGQGPQFIFQYYREEENGRGNFPPRFSGLQFPNYSSELNVNALELDDSALYLCASSSTPGAHNEQFFGPGTRLTVL.

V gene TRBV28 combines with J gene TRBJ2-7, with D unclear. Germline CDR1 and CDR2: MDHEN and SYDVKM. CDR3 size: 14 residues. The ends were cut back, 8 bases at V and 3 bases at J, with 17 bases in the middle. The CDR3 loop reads CASGWYRRGYEQYF. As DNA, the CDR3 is TGTGCCAGCGGTTGGTATAGACGCGGCTACGAGCAGTACTTC.

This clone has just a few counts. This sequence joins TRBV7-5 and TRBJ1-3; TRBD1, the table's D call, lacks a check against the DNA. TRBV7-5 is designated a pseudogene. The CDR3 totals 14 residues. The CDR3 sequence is CVRSLDKTGNTIYF. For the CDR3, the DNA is TGTGTCAGAAGCTTAGACAAAACTGGAAACACCATATATTTT.

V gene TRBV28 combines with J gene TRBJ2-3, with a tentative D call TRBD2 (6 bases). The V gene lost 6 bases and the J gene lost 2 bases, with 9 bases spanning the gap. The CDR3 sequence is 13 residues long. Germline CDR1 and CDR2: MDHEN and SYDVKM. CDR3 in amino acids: CASSWDFTDTQYF. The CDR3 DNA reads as TGTGCCAGCAGCTGGGACTTCACAGATACGCAGTATTTT.

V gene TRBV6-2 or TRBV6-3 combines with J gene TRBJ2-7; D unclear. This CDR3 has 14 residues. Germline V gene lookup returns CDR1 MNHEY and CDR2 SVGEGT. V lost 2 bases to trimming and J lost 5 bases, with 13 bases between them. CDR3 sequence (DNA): TGTGCCAGCAGTTACAGGACCCCCGGCCACGAGCAGTACTTC. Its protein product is CASSYRTPGHEQYF.

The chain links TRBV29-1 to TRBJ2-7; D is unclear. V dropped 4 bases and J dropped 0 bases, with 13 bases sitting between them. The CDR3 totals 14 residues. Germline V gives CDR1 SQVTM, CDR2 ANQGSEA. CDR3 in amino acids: CSVVGPATSYEQYF. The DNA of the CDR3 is TGCAGCGTTGTCGGGCCAGCAACCTCCTACGAGCAGTACTTC.

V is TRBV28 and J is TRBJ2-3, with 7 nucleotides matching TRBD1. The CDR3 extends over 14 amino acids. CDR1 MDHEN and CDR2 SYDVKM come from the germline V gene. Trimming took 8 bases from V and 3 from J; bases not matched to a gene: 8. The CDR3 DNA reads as TGTGCCAGCTGGAGCCAGGGGGTAACAGATACGCAGTATTTT. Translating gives CASWSQGVTDTQYF.

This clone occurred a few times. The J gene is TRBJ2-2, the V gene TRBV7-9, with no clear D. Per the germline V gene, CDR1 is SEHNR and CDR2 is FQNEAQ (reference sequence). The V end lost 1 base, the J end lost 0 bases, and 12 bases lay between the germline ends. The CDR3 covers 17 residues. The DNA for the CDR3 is TGTGCCAGCAGCTTAGTTACTAACCCGGCGAACACCGGGGAGCTGTTTTTT. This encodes CASSLVTNPANTGELFF.

The CDR3 here is CATSDLDPQGPQHF. CDR3 nucleotides: TGTGCCACCAGTGACCTGGACCCCCAGGGGCCCCAGCATTTT. The J gene is TRBJ1-5, the V gene TRBV24-1; tentatively, D is TRBD1 (5 bases). Germline V CDR1 and CDR2: KGHDR, SFDVKD. Between the trimmed V and J ends, which lost 4 bases and 9 bases, there was a span of 15 bases. The CDR3 loop spans 14 amino acids.

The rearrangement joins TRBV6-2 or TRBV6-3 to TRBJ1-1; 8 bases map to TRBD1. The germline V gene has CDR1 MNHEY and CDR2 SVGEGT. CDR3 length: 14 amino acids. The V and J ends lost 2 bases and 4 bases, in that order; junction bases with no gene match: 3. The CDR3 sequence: CASSYHQGATEAFF. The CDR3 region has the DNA TGTGCCAGCAGTTACCACCAGGGGGCCACTGAAGCTTTCTTT.

The CDR3 loop reads CASSYPGQGNEKLFF. In nucleotides, the CDR3 is TGTGCCAGCAGTTACCCGGGACAGGGCAATGAAAAACTGTTTTTT. This sequence joins TRBV6-6 and TRBJ1-4; 9 bases align to TRBD1. The CDR3 is 15 amino acids. Trimming took 2 bases from V and 5 from J; bases not matched to a gene: 3. The germline V gene encodes CDR1 MNHNY and CDR2 SVGAGI (reference sequence).